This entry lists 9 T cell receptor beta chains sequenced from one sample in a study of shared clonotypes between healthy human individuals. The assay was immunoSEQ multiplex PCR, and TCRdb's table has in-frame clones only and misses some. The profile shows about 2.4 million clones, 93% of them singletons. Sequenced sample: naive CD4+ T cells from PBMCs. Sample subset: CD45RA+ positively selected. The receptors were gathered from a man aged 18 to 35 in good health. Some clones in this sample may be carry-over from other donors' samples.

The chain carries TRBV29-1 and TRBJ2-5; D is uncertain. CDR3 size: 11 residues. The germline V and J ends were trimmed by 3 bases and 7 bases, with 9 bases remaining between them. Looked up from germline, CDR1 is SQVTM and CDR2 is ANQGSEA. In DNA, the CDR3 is TGCAGCGTTGATTTCGGAGCGACCCAGTACTTC. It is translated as CSVDFGATQYF.

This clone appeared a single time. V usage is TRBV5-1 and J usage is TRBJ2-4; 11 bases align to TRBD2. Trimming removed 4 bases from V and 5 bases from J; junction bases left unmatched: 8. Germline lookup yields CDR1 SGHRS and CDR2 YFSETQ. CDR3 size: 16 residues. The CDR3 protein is CASSNKGTSGENIQYF. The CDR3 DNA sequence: TGCGCCAGCAGCAATAAAGGGACTAGCGGCGAAAACATTCAGTACTTC.

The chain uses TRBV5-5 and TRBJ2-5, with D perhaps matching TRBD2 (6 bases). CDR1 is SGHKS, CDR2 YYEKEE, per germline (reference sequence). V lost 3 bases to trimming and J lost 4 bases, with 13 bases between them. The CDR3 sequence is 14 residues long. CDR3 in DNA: TGTGCCAGCAGCTATCGGGTGGGGGGAGAGACCCAGTACTTC. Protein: CASSYRVGGETQYF.

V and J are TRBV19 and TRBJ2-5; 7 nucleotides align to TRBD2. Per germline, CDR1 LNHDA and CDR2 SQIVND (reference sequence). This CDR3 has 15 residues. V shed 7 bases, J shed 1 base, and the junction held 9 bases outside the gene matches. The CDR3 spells CASTTPSGGQETQYF. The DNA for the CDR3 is TGTGCCAGTACCACTCCGTCGGGGGGCCAAGAGACCCAGTACTTC.

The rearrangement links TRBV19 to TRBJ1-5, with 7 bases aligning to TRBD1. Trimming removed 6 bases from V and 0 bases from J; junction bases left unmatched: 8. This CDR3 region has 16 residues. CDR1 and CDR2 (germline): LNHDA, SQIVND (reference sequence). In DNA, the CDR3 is TGTGCCAGTAGACCGGGCGACAGGGCTAGCAATCAGCCCCAGCATTTT. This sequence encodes CASRPGDRASNQPQHF.

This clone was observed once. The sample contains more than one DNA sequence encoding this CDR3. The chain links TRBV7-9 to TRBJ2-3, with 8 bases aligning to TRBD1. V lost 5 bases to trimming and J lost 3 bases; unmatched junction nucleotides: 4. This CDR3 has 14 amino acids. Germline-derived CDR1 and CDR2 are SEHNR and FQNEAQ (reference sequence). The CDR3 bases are TGTGCCAGCAGCCTAGACAGGGGTACAGATACGCAGTATTTT. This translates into CASSLDRGTDTQYF.

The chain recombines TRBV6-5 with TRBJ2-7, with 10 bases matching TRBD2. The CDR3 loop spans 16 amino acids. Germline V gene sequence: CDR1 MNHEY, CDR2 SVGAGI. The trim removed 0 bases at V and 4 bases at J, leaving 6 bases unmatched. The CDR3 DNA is TGTGCCAGCAGTTACTCGGCAGGTAGCGGGGGGTACGAGCAGTACTTC. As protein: CASSYSAGSGGYEQYF.

CDR3 loop: CASSALGGTLRGELFF. The CDR3 nucleotides read TGTGCCAGCAGTGCCTTAGGGGGAACCTTGAGAGGGGAGCTGTTTTTT. V usage is TRBV6-1 and J usage is TRBJ2-2; D perhaps matches TRBD1 (6 bases). CDR1 is MNHNS, CDR2 SASEGT, per germline. This CDR3 contains 16 residues. V lost 4 bases, J lost 8 bases, and 20 bases lay in between.

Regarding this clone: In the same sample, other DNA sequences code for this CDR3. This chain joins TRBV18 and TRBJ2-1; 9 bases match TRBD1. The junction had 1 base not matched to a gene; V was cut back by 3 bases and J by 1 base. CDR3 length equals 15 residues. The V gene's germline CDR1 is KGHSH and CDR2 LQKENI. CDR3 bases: TGTGCCAGCTCACCCGGGACAGGGTCCTACAATGAGCAGTTCTTC. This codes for CASSPGTGSYNEQFF.